This entry features one T cell receptor (beta chain) sequence. This record comes from a study of identical twins. There are 13 residues in the CDR3. Germline values: CDR1 DFQATT, CDR2 SNEGSKA (reference sequence). V lost 3 bases to trimming and J lost 2 bases, with 8 bases between them. TCRdb reprocessed the 5' RACE reads via MiXCR and lists one record per CDR3 protein. This table has under 900,000 distinct CDR3 sequences, roughly 18% appearing once. The data were also submitted as part of a second study, on T cells expressing NK-cell markers.

What was sequenced was PBMCs. The chain links TRBV20-1 to TRBJ2-1; no clear D gene. The clonotype originates from a woman aged 18-35 years in good health. CDR3: CSASGLAYNEQFF. CDR3 DNA: TGCAGTGCTAGCGGGCTAGCCTACAATGAGCAGTTCTTC.